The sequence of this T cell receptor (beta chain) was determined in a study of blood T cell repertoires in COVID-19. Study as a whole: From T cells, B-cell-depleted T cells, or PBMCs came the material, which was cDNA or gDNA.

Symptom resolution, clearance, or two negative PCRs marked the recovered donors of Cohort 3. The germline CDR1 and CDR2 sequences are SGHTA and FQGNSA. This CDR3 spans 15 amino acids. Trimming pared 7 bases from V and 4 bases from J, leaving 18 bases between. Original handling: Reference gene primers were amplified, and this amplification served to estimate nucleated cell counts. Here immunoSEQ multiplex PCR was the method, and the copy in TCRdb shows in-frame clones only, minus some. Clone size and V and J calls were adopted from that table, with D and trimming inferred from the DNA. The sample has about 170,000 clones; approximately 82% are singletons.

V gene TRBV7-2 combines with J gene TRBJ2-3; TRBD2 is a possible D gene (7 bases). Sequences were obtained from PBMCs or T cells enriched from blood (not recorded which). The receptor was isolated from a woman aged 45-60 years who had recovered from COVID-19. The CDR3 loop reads CASNGGGSGADTQYF. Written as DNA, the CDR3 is TGTGCCAGCAACGGGGGCGGGAGTGGGGCAGATACGCAGTATTTT. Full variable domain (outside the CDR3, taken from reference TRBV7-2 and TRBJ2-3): GAGVSQSPSNKVTEKGKDVELRCDPISGHTALYWYRQSLGQGLEFLIYFQGNSAPDKSGLPSDRFSAERTGGSVSTLTIQRTQQEDSAVYLCASNGGGSGADTQYFGPGTRLTVL.